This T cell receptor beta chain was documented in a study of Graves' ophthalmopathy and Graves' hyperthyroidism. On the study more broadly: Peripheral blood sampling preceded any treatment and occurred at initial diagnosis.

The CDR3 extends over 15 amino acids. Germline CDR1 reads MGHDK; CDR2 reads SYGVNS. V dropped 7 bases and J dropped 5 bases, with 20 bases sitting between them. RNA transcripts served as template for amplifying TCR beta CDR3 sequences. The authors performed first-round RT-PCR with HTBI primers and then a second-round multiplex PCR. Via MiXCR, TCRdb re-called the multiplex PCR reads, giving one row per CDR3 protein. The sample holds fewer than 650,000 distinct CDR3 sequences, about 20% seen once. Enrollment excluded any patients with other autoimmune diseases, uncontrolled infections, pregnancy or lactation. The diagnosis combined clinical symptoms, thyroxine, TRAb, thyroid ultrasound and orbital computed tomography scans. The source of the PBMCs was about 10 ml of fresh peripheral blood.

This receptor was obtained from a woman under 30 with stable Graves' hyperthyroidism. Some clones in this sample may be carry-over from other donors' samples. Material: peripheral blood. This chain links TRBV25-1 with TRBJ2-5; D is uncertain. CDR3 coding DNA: TGTGCCAGCACCGCTGCCGAATTTTACGGGGAGACCCAGTACTTC. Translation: CASTAAEFYGETQYF.